Following are 32 T cell receptor beta chains from one sample sequenced in a study of T cell repertoires in cytomegalovirus infection. Their antigens are not known. TCRdb re-derived calls from the reads in MiXCR, one entry per CDR3 protein. The table shows roughly 990,000 distinct CDR3 sequences, with approximately 31% occurring only once. This sample comprised cultured CD8+ T cells from PBMCs, obtained from culture after CMV antigen stimulation. These receptors were obtained from a human donor in good health (CMV status not recorded). Some clones in this sample may be carry-over from other donors' samples.

This rearrangement joins TRBV14 to TRBJ1-2; possible D gene TRBD1, 5 bases. This CDR3 spans 15 amino acids. Germline V gene data show CDR1 as SGHDN and CDR2 as FVKESK. V was clipped by 0 bases and J by 4 bases, with 12 bases between them. CDR3 nucleotides: TGTGCCAGCAGCCAAGATCATCGGGGCCTCTATGGCTACACCTTC. It codes for CASSQDHRGLYGYTF.

This clonotype was detected only a few times. J is TRBJ1-6 and V is TRBV12-3 or TRBV12-4; D gene uncertain. CDR3 size: 19 residues. Trimming took 5 bases from V and 0 from J, leaving 20 bases between them. The CDR3 DNA reads TGTGCCAGCAGTAATATACCTCCGGCGGTCCTCTCCTATAATTCACCCCTCCACTTT. Translation: CASSNIPPAVLSYNSPLHF.

The V call is TRBV6-2 or TRBV6-3, the J call TRBJ2-7; a possible D gene is TRBD2 (5 bases). Trimming shortened V by 6 bases and J by 4 bases, and 19 bases separated the two germline ends. The CDR3 extends over 15 amino acids. The germline CDR1 and CDR2 sequences are MNHEY and SVGEGT. The CDR3 region has the DNA TGTGCCAGCAGCCGGACTTCCGGATCTTCTTACGAGCAGTACGTC. Translated, it gives CASSRTSGSSYEQYV.

The J gene is TRBJ2-3, the V gene TRBV11-2; D gene ambiguous. Germline V CDR1 and CDR2: SGHAT, FQNNGV. CDR3 size: 13 residues. Trimming shortened V by 6 bases and J by 6 bases, and 13 bases separated the two germline ends. The chain's CDR3 is CASRGPPADTQYF. CDR3 DNA: TGTGCCAGCAGAGGGCCCCCCGCGGATACGCAGTATTTT.

This clonotype has at least ten counts. This chain joins TRBV12-3 or TRBV12-4 and TRBJ2-5; no definite D call. V shed 1 base and J shed 5 bases, with 11 bases lying between them. The CDR3 sequence is 14 residues long. CDR3 coding DNA: TGTGCCAGCAGTTTAGGTTTTATATGGGAGACCCAGTACTTC. This gives the protein CASSLGFIWETQYF.

The chain joins TRBV10-2 to TRBJ2-5; 9 bases align to TRBD1. V lost 0 bases, J lost 5 bases, and 7 bases stayed unmatched. The V gene's germline CDR1 is WSHSY and CDR2 SAAADI. The CDR3 is made up of 16 amino acids. CDR3 residues: CASSESTGGWRETQYF. CDR3 bases: TGCGCCAGCAGTGAGTCTACAGGGGGCTGGAGGGAGACCCAGTACTTC.

This clonotype has more than one count but fewer than ten. J is TRBJ2-5 and V is TRBV20-1; TRBD2 matches at 8 bases. CDR1 is DFQATT and CDR2 is SNEGSKA in the germline V gene (reference sequence). The CDR3 length is 17 residues. The trim removed 1 base at V and 4 bases at J, leaving 14 bases unmatched. The CDR3 is CSARARGGGGQVETQYF. The CDR3 nucleotides read TGCAGTGCTAGAGCAAGGGGGGGCGGGGGGCAAGTAGAGACCCAGTACTTC.

The chain recombines TRBV5-1 with TRBJ1-1, with 7 nucleotides matching TRBD1. This CDR3 is 12 amino acids long. Germline CDR1 reads SGHRS; CDR2 reads YFSETQ. V shed 4 bases and J 10 bases; nucleotides not matched to a gene: 7. The CDR3 protein is CASSPEQGLAFF. In DNA form, the CDR3 reads TGCGCCAGCAGCCCGGAACAGGGGTTAGCTTTCTTT.

This chain connects TRBV5-1 to TRBJ1-1; 7 bases map to TRBD1. The CDR3 sequence is 15 residues long. Germline values: CDR1 SGHRS, CDR2 YFSETQ. Germline trimming cut 2 bases from V and 5 bases from J; bases unmatched to any gene: 9. Here the CDR3 reads CASSFLGGAKTEAFF. DNA for the CDR3: TGCGCCAGCAGCTTCTTAGGGGGCGCGAAAACTGAAGCTTTCTTT.

This clonotype was found a few times. The V gene is TRBV9, the J gene TRBJ2-2; perhaps D is TRBD1 or TRBD2 (6 bases each). The CDR3 is 18 amino acids. Per the germline V gene, CDR1 is SGDLS and CDR2 is YYNGEE. V lost 0 bases and J lost 12, with 27 bases in between. This chain's CDR3 is CASSVDPLGGLDSVKLFF. The CDR3 DNA reads TGTGCCAGCAGCGTAGACCCGCTTGGGGGGCTCGATAGCGTTAAGCTGTTTTTT.

CDR3 protein: CASGFTLAGTSGEEQFF. The CDR3 nucleotides are TGTGCTAGTGGTTTCACCCTAGCCGGGACTAGCGGGGAAGAGCAGTTCTTC. The chain carries TRBV12-5 and TRBJ2-1, with 13 bases identical to TRBD2. The CDR3 spans 17 residues. J lost 10 bases, V lost 3 bases, and 12 bases had no gene match. Germline CDR1 reads LGHNT; CDR2 reads FRNRAP.

V usage is TRBV15 and J usage is TRBJ2-3, with 11 bases identical to TRBD2. Germline CDR1 is LNHNV and CDR2 is YYDKDF (reference sequence). The CDR3 consists of 15 residues. The V gene end was trimmed by 2 bases and the J gene end by 4 bases; junction bases not matched to a gene: 2. CDR3 sequence reads: CATSRKTSGADTQYF. CDR3 nucleotide sequence: TGTGCCACCAGCAGAAAGACTAGCGGGGCAGATACGCAGTATTTT.

The chain links TRBV10-3 to TRBJ2-1; D may be TRBD1 (5 bases). The germline V gene has CDR1 ENHRY and CDR2 SYGVKD. The ends were cut back, 2 bases at V and 15 bases at J, with 14 bases in the middle. There are 12 residues in the CDR3. CDR3 DNA: TGTGCCATCAGTGAGGGCAGGGTTGGCCCGTTCTTC. Residues: CAISEGRVGPFF.

J is TRBJ2-6 and V is TRBV4-1; D unclear. V was pared by 1 base and J by 4 bases, with 8 bases between. The CDR3 consists of 15 residues. Germline-derived CDR1 and CDR2 are MGHRA and YSYEKL. In DNA, the CDR3 is TGCGCCAGCAGCCAAGTCGTTTCGGGGGCCAACGTCCTGACTTTC. It translates to CASSQVVSGANVLTF.

This clonotype was counted only a few times. The J gene is TRBJ2-1, the V gene TRBV12-3 or TRBV12-4; D possibly uses TRBD1 or TRBD2 (7 bases each). CDR3 length: 15 amino acids. CDR3 sequence: CATVQGGGAENEQFF. CDR3 nucleotide sequence: TGTGCTACAGTTCAGGGGGGGGGGGCTGAGAATGAGCAGTTCTTC.

This chain links TRBV28 with TRBJ2-7; D tentatively fits TRBD1 or TRBD2 (5 bases each). The CDR3 has 15 amino acids. Germline values: CDR1 MDHEN, CDR2 SYDVKM. This chain's CDR3 is CAGSLWSGTSDEQYV. The CDR3 nucleotides read TGTGCCGGCAGTTTATGGTCCGGGACCTCCGACGAGCAGTACGTC.

The chain couples TRBV7-6 to TRBJ2-3, with 7 nucleotides matching TRBD2. Trimming removed 6 bases from V and 1 base from J; junction bases left unmatched: 4. The germline CDR1 and CDR2 sequences are SGHVS and FNYEAQ. The CDR3 covers 14 residues. The DNA for the CDR3 is TGTGCCAGCAGAGCGGGGAGCCGCACAGATACGCAGTATTTT. Translation gives CASRAGSRTDTQYF.

This clonotype was counted only a few times. The chain employs TRBV7-9 and TRBJ2-1, with a weak D call TRBD1 (5 bases). This CDR3 spans 13 amino acids. The germline CDR1 and CDR2 sequences are SEHNR and FQNEAQ (reference sequence). Trimming took off 5 bases at V and 5 bases at J, with 10 bases between the two ends. In DNA, the CDR3 is TGTGCCAGCAGCGAGGACATAAACAATGAGCAGTTCTTC. As protein: CASSEDINNEQFF.

V is TRBV4-3 and J is TRBJ1-2, with D maybe TRBD1 (5 bases). This CDR3 contains 15 residues. V was pared by 0 bases and J by 2 bases, with 10 bases between. Looked up from germline, CDR1 is LGHNA and CDR2 is YSLEER. CDR3 coding DNA: TGCGCCAGCAGCCAAGATAGTTCAGGGAACTATGGCTACACCTTC. It translates to CASSQDSSGNYGYTF.

This clonotype has a handful of counts. This sequence joins TRBV6-1 and TRBJ2-7; D gene uncertain. Germline-derived CDR1 and CDR2 are MNHNS and SASEGT. Trimming took 3 bases from V and 0 from J, leaving 9 bases between them. The CDR3 is 14 amino acids. The CDR3 DNA sequence: TGTGCCAGCAGTGATTCCCCGGGCTCCTACGAGCAGTACGTC. Translated: CASSDSPGSYEQYV.

The J gene is TRBJ2-1, the V gene TRBV12-3 or TRBV12-4; TRBD2 matches 8 bases. This CDR3 has 15 amino acids. Trimming removed 6 bases from V and 8 bases from J; junction bases left unmatched: 12. The CDR3 protein is CASSLPGGRYHEQFF. CDR3 coding DNA: TGTGCCAGCAGCCTTCCGGGGGGGCGGTACCATGAGCAGTTCTTC.

The chain joins TRBV14 to TRBJ2-1; 10 nucleotides line up with TRBD2. The CDR3 totals 15 residues. CDR1 SGHDN and CDR2 FVKESK come from the germline V gene. The ends lost 1 base at V and 10 bases at J; junction bases unmatched: 7. For the CDR3, the DNA is TGTGCCAGCAGCCAAGGGACTAGCGGAGGAGGAGAGCAGTTCTTC. It translates to CASSQGTSGGGEQFF.

This clonotype was seen more than once but under ten times. The chain links TRBV6-2 or TRBV6-3 to TRBJ2-3, with 12 bases aligning to TRBD1. Germline CDR1 reads MNHEY; CDR2 reads SVGEGT. The CDR3 is 17 amino acids. V shed 0 bases, J shed 4 bases, and the junction held 5 bases outside the gene matches. The CDR3 nucleotides read TGTGCCAGCAGTTACTCTCGGGACAGGGGGCTGGCAGATACGCAGTATTTT. Translated: CASSYSRDRGLADTQYF.

This clonotype was counted only a few times. V gene TRBV7-8 combines with J gene TRBJ1-2, with 7 bases identical to TRBD1. Germline values: CDR1 SGHVS, CDR2 FQNEAQ. The CDR3 consists of 15 residues. The junction had 11 bases not matched to a gene; V was cut back by 3 bases and J by 7 bases. The CDR3 region has the DNA TGTGCCAGCAGCTTGTTAGGGACAGCTGCGTCTGGCTACACCTTC. As protein: CASSLLGTAASGYTF.

The chain carries TRBV6-1 and TRBJ2-2, with D perhaps TRBD1 or TRBD2 (5 bases each). This CDR3 has 16 residues. The V gene's germline CDR1 is MNHNS and CDR2 SASEGT. The V end was cut by 5 bases, the J end by 0 bases, with 13 bases between. CDR3 amino acids: CASSYGALTNTGELFF. Here the CDR3 DNA reads TGTGCCAGCAGTTACGGGGCTTTAACGAACACCGGGGAGCTGTTTTTT.

This clonotype was seen more than once but under ten times. The chain employs TRBV5-1 and TRBJ2-5; 7 bases are shared with TRBD1. Trimming cost V 3 bases and J 4 bases; bases outside gene matches: 6. The CDR3 runs 14 residues. Germline CDR1 reads SGHRS; CDR2 reads YFSETQ. The CDR3 loop reads CASSWVTGLETQYF. CDR3 nucleotide sequence: TGCGCCAGCAGCTGGGTGACAGGGTTAGAGACCCAGTACTTC.

The V and J genes are TRBV5-1 and TRBJ1-1, with D maybe TRBD1 (5 bases). The CDR3 is 15 residues long. Per the germline V gene, CDR1 is SGHRS and CDR2 is YFSETQ. V dropped 4 bases and J dropped 4 bases, with 17 bases sitting between them. CDR3 bases: TGCGCCAGCAGCGCCTTCCCCACAGGTAGCACTGAAGCTTTCTTT. Translated, it gives CASSAFPTGSTEAFF.

The chain couples TRBV3-1 to TRBJ1-5, with D perhaps TRBD1 (5 bases). The CDR3 runs 16 residues. Germline CDR1 reads LGHDT; CDR2 reads YNNKEL (reference sequence). Trimming cost V 4 bases and J 4 bases, with 17 bases left between them. The CDR3 sequence is CASSPEAGGGNQPQHF. CDR3 DNA sequence: TGTGCCAGCAGCCCAGAGGCTGGGGGGGGGAATCAGCCCCAGCATTTT. Drawing the rest from reference TRBV3-1 and TRBJ1-5, the complete variable domain is DTAVSQTPKYLVTQMGNDKSIKCEQNLGHDTMYWYKQDSKKFLKIMFSYNNKELIINETVPNRFSPKSPDKAHLNLHINSLELGDSAVYFCASSPEAGGGNQPQHFGDGTRLSIL.

The rearrangement links TRBV6-5 to TRBJ1-4, with a weak D call TRBD1 (5 bases). The V end was cut by 2 bases, the J end by 7 bases, with 14 bases between. The germline CDR1 and CDR2 sequences are MNHEY and SVGAGI. The CDR3 contains 15 residues. The CDR3 loop is CASSYQRGVSEKLFF. Here the CDR3 DNA reads TGTGCCAGCAGTTACCAAAGGGGAGTGAGTGAAAAACTGTTTTTT.

V usage is TRBV24-1 and J usage is TRBJ1-2; D gene ambiguous. CDR1 and CDR2 from the germline V gene are KGHDR and SFDVKD. CDR3 size: 14 residues. V lost 2 bases and J 8 bases, leaving 14 bases between the germline ends. CDR3 region: CATSDSNLEDGYTF. The CDR3 DNA follows: TGTGCCACCAGTGATTCAAATTTAGAGGACGGCTACACCTTC.

This chain joins TRBV11-2 and TRBJ2-1; D possibly corresponds to TRBD1 (5 bases). This CDR3 is 14 amino acids long. Between the trimmed V and J ends, which lost 4 bases and 5 bases, there was a span of 12 bases. Germline loops: CDR1 SGHAT, CDR2 FQNNGV. The CDR3 here is CASSSLGVNNEQFF. CDR3 coding DNA: TGTGCCAGCAGCTCCCTAGGGGTAAACAATGAGCAGTTCTTC. The full variable domain, completed using reference TRBV11-2 and TRBJ2-1, is EAGVAQSPRYKIIEKRQSVAFWCNPISGHATLYWYQQILGQGPKLLIQFQNNGVVDDSQLPKDRFSAERLKGVDSTLKIQPAKLEDSAVYLCASSSLGVNNEQFFGPGTRLTVL.

The chain has TRBV4-1 and TRBJ2-4, with D possibly matching TRBD1 (6 bases). The CDR3 spans 15 residues. Germline loops: CDR1 MGHRA, CDR2 YSYEKL. The germline V and J ends were trimmed by 4 bases and 3 bases, with 13 bases remaining between them. The chain's CDR3 is CASSLLQGVKNIQYF. The DNA for the CDR3 is TGCGCCAGCAGCCTTCTACAGGGAGTCAAAAACATTCAGTACTTC.